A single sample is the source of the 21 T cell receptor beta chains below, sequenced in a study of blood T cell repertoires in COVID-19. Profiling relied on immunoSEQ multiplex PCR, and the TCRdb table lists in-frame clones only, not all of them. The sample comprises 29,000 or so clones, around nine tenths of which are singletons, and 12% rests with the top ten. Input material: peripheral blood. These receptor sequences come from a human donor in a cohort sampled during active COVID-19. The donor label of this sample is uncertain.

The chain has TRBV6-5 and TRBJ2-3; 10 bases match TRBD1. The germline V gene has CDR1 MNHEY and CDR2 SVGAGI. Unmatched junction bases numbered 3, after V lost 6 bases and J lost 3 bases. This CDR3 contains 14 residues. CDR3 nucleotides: TGTGCCAGCAGGACAGGGGGCTGGACAGATACGCAGTATTTT. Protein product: CASRTGGWTDTQYF.

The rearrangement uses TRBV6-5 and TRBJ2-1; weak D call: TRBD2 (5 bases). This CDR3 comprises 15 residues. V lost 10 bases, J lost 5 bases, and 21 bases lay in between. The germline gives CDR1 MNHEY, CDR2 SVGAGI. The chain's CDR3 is CATHREREGNNEQFF. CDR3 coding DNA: TGTGCCACCCATCGGGAAAGGGAAGGAAACAATGAGCAGTTCTTC.

The CDR3 loop reads CSASLGSVGGEQFF. CDR3 in DNA: TGCAGTGCTAGTCTGGGATCTGTGGGGGGTGAGCAGTTCTTC. The V call is TRBV20-1, the J call TRBJ2-1, with a possible D match to TRBD2 (6 bases). Germline-derived CDR1 and CDR2 are DFQATT and SNEGSKA (reference sequence). Trimming removed 3 bases at V and 9 bases at J, with 18 bases between. This CDR3 has 14 residues.

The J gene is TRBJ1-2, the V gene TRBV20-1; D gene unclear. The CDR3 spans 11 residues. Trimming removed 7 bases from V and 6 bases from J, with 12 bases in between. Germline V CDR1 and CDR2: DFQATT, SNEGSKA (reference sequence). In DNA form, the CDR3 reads TGCAGTGTTCCGGCGCGGCATGGCTACACCTTC. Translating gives CSVPARHGYTF.

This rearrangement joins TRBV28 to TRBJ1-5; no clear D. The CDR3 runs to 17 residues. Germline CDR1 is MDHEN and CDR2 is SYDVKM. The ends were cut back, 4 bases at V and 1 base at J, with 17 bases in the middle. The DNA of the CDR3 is TGTGCCAGCAGTTCGGGCGTCTCAGGAGGGAGCAATCAGCCCCAGCATTTT. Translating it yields CASSSGVSGGSNQPQHF.

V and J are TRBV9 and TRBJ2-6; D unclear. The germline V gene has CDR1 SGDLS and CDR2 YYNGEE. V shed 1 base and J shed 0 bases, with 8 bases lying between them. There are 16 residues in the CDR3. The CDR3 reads CASSVRGDSGANVLTF. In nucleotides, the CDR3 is TGTGCCAGCAGCGTACGAGGAGACTCTGGGGCCAACGTCCTGACTTTC. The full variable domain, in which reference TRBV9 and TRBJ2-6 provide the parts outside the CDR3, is DSGVTQTPKHLITATGQRVTLRCSPRSGDLSVYWYQQSLDQGLQFLIQYYNGEERAKGNILERFSAQQFPDLHSELNLSSLELGDSALYFCASSVRGDSGANVLTFGAGSRLTVL.

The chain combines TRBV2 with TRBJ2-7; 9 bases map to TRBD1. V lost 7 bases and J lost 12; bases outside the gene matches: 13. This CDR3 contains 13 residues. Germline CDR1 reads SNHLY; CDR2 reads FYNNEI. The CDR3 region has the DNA TGTGCCAGCACCCGAGGACAGGGGAACGGGCCGTACTTC. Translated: CASTRGQGNGPYF. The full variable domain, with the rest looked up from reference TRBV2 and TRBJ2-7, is EPEVTQTPSHQVTQMGQEVILRCVPISNHLYFYWYRQILGQKVEFLVSFYNNEISEKSEIFDDQFSVERPDGSNFTLKIRSTKLEDSAMYFCASTRGQGNGPYFGPGTRLTVT.

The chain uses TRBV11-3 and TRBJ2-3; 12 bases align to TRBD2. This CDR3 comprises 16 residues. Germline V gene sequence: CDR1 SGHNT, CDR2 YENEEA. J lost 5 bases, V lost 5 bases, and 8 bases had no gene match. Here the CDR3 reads CASSAQTSGRQDTQYF. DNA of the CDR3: TGTGCCAGCAGCGCCCAGACTAGCGGGAGACAAGATACGCAGTATTTT.

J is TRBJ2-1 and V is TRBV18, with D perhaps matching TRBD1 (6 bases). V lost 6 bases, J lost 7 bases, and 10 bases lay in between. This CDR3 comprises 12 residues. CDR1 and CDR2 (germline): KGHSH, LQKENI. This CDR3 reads CASSIRGNEQFF. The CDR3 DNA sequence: TGTGCCAGCTCCATAAGGGGGAATGAGCAGTTCTTC.

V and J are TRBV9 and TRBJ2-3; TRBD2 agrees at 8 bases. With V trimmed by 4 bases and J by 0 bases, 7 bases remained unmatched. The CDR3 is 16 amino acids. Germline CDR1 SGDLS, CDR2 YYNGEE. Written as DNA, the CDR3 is TGTGCCAGCAGCCCCGGACTAGCCCAGAGCACAGATACGCAGTATTTT. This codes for CASSPGLAQSTDTQYF.

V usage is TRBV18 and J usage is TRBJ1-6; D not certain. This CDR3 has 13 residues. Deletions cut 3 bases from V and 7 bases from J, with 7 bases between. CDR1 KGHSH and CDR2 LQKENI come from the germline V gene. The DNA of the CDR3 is TGTGCCAGCTCACCCGAACAGAATTCACCCCTCCACTTT. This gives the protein CASSPEQNSPLHF.

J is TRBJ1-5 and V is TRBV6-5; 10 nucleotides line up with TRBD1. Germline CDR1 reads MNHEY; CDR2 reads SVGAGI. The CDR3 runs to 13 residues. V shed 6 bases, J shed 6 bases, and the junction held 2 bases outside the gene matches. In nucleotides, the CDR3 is TGTGCCAGCAGCGACAGGGGGCCTCAGCCCCAGCATTTT. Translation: CASSDRGPQPQHF.

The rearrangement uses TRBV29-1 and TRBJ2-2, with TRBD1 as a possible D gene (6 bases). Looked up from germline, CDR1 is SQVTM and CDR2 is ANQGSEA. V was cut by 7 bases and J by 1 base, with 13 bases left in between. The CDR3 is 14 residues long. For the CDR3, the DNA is TGCAGCGCGTACAGGGAAAGGAACACCGGGGAGCTGTTTTTT. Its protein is CSAYRERNTGELFF.

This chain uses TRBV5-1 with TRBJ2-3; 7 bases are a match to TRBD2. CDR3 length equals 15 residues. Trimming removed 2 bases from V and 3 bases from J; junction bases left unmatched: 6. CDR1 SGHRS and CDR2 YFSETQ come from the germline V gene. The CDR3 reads CASSFGGAGTDTQYF. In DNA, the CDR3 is TGCGCCAGCAGCTTCGGAGGAGCGGGAACAGATACGCAGTATTTT.

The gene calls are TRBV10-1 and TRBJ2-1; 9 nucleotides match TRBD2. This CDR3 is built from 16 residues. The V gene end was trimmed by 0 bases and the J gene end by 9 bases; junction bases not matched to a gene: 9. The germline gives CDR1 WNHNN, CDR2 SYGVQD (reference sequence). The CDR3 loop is CASSESWMREGGEQFF. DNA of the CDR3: TGCGCCAGCAGTGAGTCTTGGATGCGGGAGGGAGGTGAGCAGTTCTTC.

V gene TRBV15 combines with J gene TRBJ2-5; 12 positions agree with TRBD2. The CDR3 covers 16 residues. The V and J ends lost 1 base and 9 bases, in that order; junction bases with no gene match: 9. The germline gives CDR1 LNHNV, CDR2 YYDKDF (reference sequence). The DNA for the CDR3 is TGTGCCACCAGCAGAGGGGGACTAGCGGGCCAGACGGCCCAGTACTTC. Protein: CATSRGGLAGQTAQYF.

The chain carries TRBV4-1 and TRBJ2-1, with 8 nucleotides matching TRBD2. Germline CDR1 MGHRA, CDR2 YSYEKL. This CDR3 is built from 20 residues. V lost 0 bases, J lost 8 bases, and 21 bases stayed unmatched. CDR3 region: CASSQDVQAAFIGRAYEQFF. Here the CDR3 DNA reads TGCGCCAGCAGCCAAGATGTACAGGCAGCCTTTATCGGGAGGGCCTATGAGCAGTTCTTC.

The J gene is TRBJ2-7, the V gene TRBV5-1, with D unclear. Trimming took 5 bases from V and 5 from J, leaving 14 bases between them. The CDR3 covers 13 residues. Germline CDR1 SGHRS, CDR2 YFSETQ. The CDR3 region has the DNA TGCGCCAGCAGTCCGGGTCAGCCCCACGAGCAGTACTTC. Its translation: CASSPGQPHEQYF.

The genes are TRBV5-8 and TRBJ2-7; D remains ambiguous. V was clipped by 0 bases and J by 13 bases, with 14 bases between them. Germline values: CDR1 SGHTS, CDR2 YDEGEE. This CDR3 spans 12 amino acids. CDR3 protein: CASSLGLVSTYF. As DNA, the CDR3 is TGTGCCAGCAGCTTGGGACTTGTATCCACCTACTTC.

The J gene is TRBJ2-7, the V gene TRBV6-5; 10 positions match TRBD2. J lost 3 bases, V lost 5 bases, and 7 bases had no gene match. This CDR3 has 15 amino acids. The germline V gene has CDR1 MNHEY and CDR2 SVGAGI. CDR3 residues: CASSPSGGGDYEQYF. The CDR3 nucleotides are TGTGCCAGCAGTCCTAGCGGGGGCGGGGACTACGAGCAGTACTTC.

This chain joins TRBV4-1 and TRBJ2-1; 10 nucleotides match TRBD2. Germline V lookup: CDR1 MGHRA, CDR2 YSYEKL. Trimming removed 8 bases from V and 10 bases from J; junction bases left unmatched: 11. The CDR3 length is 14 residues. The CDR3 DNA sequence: TGCGCCAGCCAGAGGACTAGCGGAGTAGGAGAGCAGTTCTTC. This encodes CASQRTSGVGEQFF.